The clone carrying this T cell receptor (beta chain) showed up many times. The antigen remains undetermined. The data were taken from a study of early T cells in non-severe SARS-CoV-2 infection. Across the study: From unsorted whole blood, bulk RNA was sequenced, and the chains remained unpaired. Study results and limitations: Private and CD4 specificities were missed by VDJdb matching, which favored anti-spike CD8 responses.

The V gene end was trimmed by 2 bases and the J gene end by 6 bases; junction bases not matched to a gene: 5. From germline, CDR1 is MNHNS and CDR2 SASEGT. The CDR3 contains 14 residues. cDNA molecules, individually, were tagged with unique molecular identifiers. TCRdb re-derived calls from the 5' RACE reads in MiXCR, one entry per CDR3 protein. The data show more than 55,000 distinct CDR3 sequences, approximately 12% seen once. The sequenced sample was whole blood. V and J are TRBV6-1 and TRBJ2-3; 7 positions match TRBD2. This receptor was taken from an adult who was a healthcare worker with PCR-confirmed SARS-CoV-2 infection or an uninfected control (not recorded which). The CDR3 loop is CASSEPSSGDTQYF. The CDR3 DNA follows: TGTGCCAGCAGTGAACCGAGTAGCGGGGATACGCAGTATTTT.